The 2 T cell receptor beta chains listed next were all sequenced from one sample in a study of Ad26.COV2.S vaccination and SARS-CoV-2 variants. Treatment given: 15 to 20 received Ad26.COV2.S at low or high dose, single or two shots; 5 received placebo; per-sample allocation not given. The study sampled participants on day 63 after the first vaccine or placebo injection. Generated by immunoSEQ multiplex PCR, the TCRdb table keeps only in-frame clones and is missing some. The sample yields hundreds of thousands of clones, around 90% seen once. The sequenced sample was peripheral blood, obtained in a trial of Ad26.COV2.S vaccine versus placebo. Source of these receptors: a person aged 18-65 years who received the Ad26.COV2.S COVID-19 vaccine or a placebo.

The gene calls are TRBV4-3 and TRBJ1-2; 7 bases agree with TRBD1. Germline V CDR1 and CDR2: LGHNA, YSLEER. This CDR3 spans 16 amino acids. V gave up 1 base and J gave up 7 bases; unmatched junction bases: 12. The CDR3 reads CASSQGVTGYQRGYTF. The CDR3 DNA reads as TGCGCCAGCAGCCAAGGGGTGACAGGGTATCAGCGTGGCTACACCTTC.

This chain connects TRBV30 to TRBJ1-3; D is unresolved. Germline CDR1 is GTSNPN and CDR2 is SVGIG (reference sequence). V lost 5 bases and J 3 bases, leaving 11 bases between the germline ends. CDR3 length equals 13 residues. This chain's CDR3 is CAWAGVSGNTIYF. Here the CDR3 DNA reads TGTGCCTGGGCAGGCGTGAGTGGAAACACCATATATTTT.